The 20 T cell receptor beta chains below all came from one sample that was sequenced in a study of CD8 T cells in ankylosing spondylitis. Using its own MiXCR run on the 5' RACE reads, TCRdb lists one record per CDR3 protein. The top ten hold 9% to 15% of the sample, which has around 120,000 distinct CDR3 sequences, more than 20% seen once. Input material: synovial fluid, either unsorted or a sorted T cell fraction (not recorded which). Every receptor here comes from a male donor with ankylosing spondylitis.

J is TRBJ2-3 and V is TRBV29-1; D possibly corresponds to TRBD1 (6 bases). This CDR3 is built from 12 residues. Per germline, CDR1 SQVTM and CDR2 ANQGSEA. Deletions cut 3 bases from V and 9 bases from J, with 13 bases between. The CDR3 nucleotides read TGCAGCGTTGAGAAGACAGGTGGCACGCAGTATTTT. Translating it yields CSVEKTGGTQYF.

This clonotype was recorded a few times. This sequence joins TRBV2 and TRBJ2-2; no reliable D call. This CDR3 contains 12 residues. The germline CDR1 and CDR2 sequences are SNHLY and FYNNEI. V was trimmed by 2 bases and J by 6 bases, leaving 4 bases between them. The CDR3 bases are TGTGCCAGCAGTGAAAACGCCGGGGAGCTGTTTTTT. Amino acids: CASSENAGELFF.

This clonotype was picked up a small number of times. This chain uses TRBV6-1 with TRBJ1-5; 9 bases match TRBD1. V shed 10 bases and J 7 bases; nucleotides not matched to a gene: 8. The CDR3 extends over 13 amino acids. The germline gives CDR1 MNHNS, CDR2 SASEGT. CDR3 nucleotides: TGTGCCACTATGAGGGACAGGGCGCAGCCCCAGCATTTT. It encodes CATMRDRAQPQHF.

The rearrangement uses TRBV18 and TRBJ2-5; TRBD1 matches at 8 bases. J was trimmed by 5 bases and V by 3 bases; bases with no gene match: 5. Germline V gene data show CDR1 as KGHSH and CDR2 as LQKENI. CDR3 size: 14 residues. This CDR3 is CASSPRTGMETQYF. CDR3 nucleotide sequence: TGTGCCAGCTCACCCAGGACAGGGATGGAGACCCAGTACTTC.

This CDR3 reads CSARSDRGQETQYF. The CDR3 DNA follows: TGCAGTGCTAGATCAGACAGGGGCCAAGAGACCCAGTACTTC. This chain joins TRBV20-1 and TRBJ2-5; 8 nucleotides line up with TRBD1. V lost 2 bases and J lost 1; bases outside the gene matches: 3. The CDR3 runs to 14 residues. Germline V gene sequence: CDR1 DFQATT, CDR2 SNEGSKA (reference sequence).

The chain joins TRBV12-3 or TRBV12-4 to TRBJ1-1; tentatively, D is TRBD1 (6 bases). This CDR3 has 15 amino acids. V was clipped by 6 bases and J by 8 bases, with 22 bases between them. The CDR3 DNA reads TGTGCCAGCAGATCATTTGGACAGCCTTTAGCGGAAGCTTTCTTT. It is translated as CASRSFGQPLAEAFF.

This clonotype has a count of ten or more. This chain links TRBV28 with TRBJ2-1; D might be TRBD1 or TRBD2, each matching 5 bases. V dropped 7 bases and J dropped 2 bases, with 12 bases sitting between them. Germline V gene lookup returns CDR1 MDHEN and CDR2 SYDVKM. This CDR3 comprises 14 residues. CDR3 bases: TGTGCCAGCACCGGGACCACCCCCTACAATGAGCAGTTCTTC. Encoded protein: CASTGTTPYNEQFF. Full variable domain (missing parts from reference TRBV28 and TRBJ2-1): DVKVTQSSRYLVKRTGEKVFLECVQDMDHENMFWYRQDPGLGLRLIYFSYDVKMKEKGDIPEGYSVSREKKERFSLILESASTNQTSMYLCASTGTTPYNEQFFGPGTRLTVL.

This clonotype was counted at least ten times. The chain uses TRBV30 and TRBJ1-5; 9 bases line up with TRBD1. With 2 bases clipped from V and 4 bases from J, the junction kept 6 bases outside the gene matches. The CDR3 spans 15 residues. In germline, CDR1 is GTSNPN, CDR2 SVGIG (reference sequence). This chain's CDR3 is CAWSPPGTGNQPQHF. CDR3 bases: TGTGCCTGGAGTCCCCCCGGGACAGGGAATCAGCCCCAGCATTTT.

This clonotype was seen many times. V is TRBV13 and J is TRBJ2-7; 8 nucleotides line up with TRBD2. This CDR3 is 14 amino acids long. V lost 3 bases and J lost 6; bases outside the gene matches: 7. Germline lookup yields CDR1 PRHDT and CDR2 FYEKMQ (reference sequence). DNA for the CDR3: TGTGCCAGCAGCTTTAGCGGGGAAGGGCTCGAGCAGTACGTC. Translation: CASSFSGEGLEQYV.

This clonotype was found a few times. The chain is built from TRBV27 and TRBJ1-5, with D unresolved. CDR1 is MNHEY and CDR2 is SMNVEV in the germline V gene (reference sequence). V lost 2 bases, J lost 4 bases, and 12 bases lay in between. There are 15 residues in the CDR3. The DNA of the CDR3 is TGTGCCAGCAGTTTAAAGCCGGGCCTAAATCAGCCCCAGCATTTT. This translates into CASSLKPGLNQPQHF.

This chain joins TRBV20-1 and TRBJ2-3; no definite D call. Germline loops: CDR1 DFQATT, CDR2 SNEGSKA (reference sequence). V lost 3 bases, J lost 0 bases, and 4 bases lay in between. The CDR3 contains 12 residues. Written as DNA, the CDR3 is TGCAGTGCTAGCCCTAGCACAGATACGCAGTATTTT. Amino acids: CSASPSTDTQYF.

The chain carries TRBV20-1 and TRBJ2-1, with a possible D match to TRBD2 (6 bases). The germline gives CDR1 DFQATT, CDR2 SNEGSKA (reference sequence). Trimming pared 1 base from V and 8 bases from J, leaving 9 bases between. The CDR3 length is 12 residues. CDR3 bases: TGCAGTGCTAGAGTATGGAGGGATGAGCAGTTCTTC. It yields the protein CSARVWRDEQFF.

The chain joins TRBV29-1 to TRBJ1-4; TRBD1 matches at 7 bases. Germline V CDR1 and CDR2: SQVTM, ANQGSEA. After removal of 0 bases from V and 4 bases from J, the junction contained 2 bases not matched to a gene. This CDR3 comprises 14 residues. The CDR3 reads CSVEDRGDNEKLFF. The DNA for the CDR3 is TGCAGCGTTGAAGACAGGGGGGATAATGAAAAACTGTTTTTT.

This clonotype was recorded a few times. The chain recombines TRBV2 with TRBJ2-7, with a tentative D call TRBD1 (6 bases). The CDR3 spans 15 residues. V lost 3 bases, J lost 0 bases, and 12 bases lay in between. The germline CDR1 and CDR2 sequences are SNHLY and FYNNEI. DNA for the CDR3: TGTGCCAGCAGTGATGTCGTCAGGGGCTCCTACGAGCAGTACGTC. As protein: CASSDVVRGSYEQYV.

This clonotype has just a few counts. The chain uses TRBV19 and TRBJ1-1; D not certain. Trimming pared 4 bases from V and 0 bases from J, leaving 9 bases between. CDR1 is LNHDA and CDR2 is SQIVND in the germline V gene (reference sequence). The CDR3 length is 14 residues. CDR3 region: CASSSHSMNTEAFF. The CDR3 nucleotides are TGTGCCAGTAGTAGTCACAGCATGAACACTGAAGCTTTCTTT.

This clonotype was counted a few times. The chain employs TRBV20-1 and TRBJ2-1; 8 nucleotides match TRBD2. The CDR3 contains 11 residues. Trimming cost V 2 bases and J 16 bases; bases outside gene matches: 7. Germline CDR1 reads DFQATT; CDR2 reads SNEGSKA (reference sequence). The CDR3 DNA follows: TGCAGTGCTAGACATCCGGGACTAGATTTCTTC. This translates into CSARHPGLDFF.

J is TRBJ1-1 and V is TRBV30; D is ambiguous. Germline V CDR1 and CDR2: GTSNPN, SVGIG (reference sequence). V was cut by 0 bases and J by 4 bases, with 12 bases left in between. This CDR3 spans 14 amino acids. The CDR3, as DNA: TGTGCCTGGAGTGTACGTATCGGAACCACTGAAGCTTTCTTT. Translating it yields CAWSVRIGTTEAFF.

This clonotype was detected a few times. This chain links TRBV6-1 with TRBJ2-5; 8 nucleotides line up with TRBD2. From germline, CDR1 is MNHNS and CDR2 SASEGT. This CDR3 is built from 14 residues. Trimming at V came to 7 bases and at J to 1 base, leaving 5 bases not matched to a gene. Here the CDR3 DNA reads TGTGCCAGCACTCCTAGCGGGTTCCAAGAGACCCAGTACTTC. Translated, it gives CASTPSGFQETQYF.

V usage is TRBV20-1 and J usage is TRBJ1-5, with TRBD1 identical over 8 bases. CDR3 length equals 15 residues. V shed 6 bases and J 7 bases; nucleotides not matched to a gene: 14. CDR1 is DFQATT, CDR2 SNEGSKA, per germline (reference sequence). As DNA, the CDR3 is TGCAGTGCCCAGAAGGGACAGGAGGGCTGGCAGCCCCAGCATTTT. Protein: CSAQKGQEGWQPQHF.

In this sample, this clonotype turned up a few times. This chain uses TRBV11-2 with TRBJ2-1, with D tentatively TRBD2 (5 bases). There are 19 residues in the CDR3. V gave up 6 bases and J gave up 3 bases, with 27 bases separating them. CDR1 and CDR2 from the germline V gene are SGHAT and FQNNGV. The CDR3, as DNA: TGTGCCAGCAGTCAACTCCAGGCCCGGGGTGGCAATTACTACAATGAGCAGTTCTTC. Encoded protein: CASSQLQARGGNYYNEQFF.